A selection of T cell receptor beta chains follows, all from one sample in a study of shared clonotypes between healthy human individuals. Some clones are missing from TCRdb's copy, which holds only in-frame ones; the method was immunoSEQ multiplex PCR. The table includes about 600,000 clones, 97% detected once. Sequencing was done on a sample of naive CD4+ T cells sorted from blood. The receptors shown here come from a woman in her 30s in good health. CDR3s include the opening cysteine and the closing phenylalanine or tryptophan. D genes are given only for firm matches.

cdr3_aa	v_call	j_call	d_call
CAWRLAGDSYEQYF	TRBV30	TRBJ2-7	TRBD2
CASSLVGTGDTEAFF	TRBV7-2	TRBJ1-1	TRBD1
CASSILRGSQPQHF	TRBV19	TRBJ1-5	.
CASSLVGRGKLFF	TRBV7-8	TRBJ1-4	.
CASSPQSGSQETQYF	TRBV19	TRBJ2-5	.
CASSPMPTPLKGRETQYF	TRBV5-1	TRBJ2-5	.
CASSTDRDSGLRGSGNTIYF	TRBV19	TRBJ1-3	TRBD1
CASKPGTGNTIYF	TRBV6-1	TRBJ1-3	.
CASSVEAGGPGDTQYF	TRBV9	TRBJ2-3	TRBD2
CASSLAPNTEAFF	TRBV7-9	TRBJ1-1	.
CASSVAAGRGPYEQYF	TRBV9	TRBJ2-7	TRBD2
CASSKTYEQYF	TRBV11-2	TRBJ2-7	.
CASSQERGDTQYF	TRBV4-1	TRBJ2-3	.
CASSETVVRTEAFF	TRBV6-1	TRBJ1-1	.
CATSRRTSGSSYEQYF	TRBV15	TRBJ2-5	TRBD2
CASALGLREKLFF	TRBV28	TRBJ1-4	.
CASSRHGKLGNQPQHF	TRBV28	TRBJ1-5	.
CASSSGVPLLYEQYF	TRBV7-8	TRBJ2-7	.
CASSPRLAGEGGYEQYF	TRBV11-2	TRBJ2-7	TRBD2
CASSADNQPQHF	TRBV10-1	TRBJ1-5	.
CASRLGLHEQYF	TRBV2	TRBJ2-7	.
CASSGSGSLEQYF	TRBV6-5	TRBJ2-7	TRBD2
CSVDRAGELFF	TRBV29-1	TRBJ2-2	.
CASSPGQISYEQYF	TRBV5-1	.	TRBD1
CASSLLAGPKNTGELFF	TRBV18	TRBJ2-2	TRBD2
CASSDIRYEQFF	TRBV6-1	TRBJ2-1	.
CATSRVGLETQYF	TRBV15	TRBJ2-5	.
CASSIGQIDYGYTF	TRBV19	TRBJ1-2	.
CASTGTSGPQETQYF	TRBV19	TRBJ2-5	TRBD2
CASSMTGRRTEAFF	TRBV21-1	TRBJ1-1	.
CASTEEGVRTEAFF	TRBV28	TRBJ1-1	.
CASRERPGLNTEAFF	TRBV2	TRBJ1-1	.
CASSPRTWSRKNQPQHF	TRBV28	TRBJ1-5	.
CASSQTRGFVTTEAFF	TRBV4-1	TRBJ1-1	.